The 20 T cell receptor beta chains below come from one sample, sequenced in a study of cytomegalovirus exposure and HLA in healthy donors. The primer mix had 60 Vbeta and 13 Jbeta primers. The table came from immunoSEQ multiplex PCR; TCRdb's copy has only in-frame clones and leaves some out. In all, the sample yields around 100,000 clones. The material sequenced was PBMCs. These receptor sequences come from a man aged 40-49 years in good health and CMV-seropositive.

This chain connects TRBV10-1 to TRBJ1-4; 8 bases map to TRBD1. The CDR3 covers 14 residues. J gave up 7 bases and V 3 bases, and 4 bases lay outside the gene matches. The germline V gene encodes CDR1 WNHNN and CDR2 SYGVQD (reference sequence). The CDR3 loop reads CASSEDRGPEKLFF. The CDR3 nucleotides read TGCGCCAGCAGTGAAGACAGGGGACCTGAAAAACTGTTTTTT.

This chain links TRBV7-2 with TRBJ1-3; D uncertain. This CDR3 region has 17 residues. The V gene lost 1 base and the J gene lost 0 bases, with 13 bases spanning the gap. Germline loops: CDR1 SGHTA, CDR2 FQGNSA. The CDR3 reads CASSLESLSFSGNTIYF. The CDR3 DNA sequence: TGTGCCAGCAGCTTAGAAAGCCTTTCCTTCTCTGGAAACACCATATATTTT.

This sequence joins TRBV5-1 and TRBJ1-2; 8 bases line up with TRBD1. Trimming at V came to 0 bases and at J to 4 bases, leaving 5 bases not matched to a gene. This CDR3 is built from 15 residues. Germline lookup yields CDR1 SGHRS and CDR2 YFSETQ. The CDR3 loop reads CASSLDGQGLYGYTF. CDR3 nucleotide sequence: TGCGCCAGCAGCTTGGACGGACAGGGACTCTATGGCTACACCTTC.

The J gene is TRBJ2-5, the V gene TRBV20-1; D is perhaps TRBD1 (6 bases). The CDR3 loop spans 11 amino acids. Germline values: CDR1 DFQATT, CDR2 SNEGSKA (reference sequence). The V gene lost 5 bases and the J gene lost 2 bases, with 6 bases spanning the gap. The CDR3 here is CSAGQQETQYF. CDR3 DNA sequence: TGCAGTGCTGGACAGCAAGAGACCCAGTACTTC.

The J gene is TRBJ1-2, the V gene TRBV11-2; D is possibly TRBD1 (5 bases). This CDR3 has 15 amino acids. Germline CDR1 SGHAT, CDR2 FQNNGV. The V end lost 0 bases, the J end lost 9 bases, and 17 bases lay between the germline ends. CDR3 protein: CASSLDLWGYRRYTF. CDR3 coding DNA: TGTGCCAGCAGCTTAGATCTATGGGGCTACCGACGCTACACCTTC.

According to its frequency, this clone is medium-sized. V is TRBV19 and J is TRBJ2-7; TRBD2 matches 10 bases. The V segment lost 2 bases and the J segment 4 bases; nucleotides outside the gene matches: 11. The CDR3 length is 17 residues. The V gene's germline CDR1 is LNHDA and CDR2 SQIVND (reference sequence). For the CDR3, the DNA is TGTGCCAGTAGTATAATCCCGGGCCAGCGGGAGGGGTACGAGCAGTACTTC. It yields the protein CASSIIPGQREGYEQYF.

DNA of the CDR3: TGTGCCAGCAGCTTGTCGGGGGTTGGGGCCAACGTCCTGACTTTC. It yields the protein CASSLSGVGANVLTF. The genes are TRBV5-4 and TRBJ2-6, with a tentative D call TRBD2 (6 bases). The CDR3 has 15 residues. Looked up from germline, CDR1 is SGHNT and CDR2 is YYREEE (reference sequence). Trimming shortened V by 1 base and J by 3 bases, and 8 bases separated the two germline ends.

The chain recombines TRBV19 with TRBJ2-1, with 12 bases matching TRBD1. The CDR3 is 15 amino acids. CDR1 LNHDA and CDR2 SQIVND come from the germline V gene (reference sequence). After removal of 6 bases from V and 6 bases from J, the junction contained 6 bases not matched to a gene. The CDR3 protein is CASRTGQGAGNEQFF. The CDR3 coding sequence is TGTGCCAGTAGAACGGGACAGGGGGCTGGCAATGAGCAGTTCTTC. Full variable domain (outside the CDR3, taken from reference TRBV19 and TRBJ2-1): DGGITQSPKYLFRKEGQNVTLSCEQNLNHDAMYWYRQDPGQGLRLIYYSQIVNDFQKGDIAEGYSVSREKKESFPLTVTSAQKNPTAFYLCASRTGQGAGNEQFFGPGTRLTVL.

The CDR3 loop reads CASSFDRGHYNEQFF. The DNA for the CDR3 is TGTGCCAGTAGTTTCGACAGGGGGCACTACAATGAGCAGTTCTTC. The chain couples TRBV19 to TRBJ2-1; 10 bases align to TRBD1. Per the germline V gene, CDR1 is LNHDA and CDR2 is SQIVND (reference sequence). CDR3 length: 15 amino acids. V lost 5 bases, J lost 3 bases, and 4 bases stayed unmatched. Together with reference TRBV19 and TRBJ2-1, the CDR3 gives the full variable domain: DGGITQSPKYLFRKEGQNVTLSCEQNLNHDAMYWYRQDPGQGLRLIYYSQIVNDFQKGDIAEGYSVSREKKESFPLTVTSAQKNPTAFYLCASSFDRGHYNEQFFGPGTRLTVL.

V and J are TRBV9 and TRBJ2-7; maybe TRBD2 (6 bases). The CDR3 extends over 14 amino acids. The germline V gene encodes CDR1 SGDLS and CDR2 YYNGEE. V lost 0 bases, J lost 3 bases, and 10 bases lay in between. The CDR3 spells CASSVVDGSYEQYF. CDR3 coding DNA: TGTGCCAGCAGCGTAGTAGACGGGAGCTACGAGCAGTACTTC.

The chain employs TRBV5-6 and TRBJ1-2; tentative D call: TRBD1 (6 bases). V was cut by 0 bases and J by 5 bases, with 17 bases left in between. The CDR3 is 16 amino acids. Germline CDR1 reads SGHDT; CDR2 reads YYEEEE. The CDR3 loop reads CASSLAQRTARYGYTF. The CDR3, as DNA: TGTGCCAGCAGCTTGGCCCAAAGGACAGCAAGATATGGCTACACCTTC.

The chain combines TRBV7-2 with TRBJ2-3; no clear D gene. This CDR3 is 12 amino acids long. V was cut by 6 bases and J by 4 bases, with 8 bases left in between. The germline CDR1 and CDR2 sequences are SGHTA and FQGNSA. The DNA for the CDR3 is TGTGCCAGCAGGCGAGACTCAGATACGCAGTATTTT. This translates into CASRRDSDTQYF.

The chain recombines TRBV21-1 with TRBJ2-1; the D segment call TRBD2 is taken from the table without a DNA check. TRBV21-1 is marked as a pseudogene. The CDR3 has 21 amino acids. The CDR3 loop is CASSKGGGVLAGPISNNEQFF. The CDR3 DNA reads TGTGCCAGCAGCAAAGGAGGAGGGGTACTAGCGGGGCCGATATCGAACAATGAGCAGTTCTTC.

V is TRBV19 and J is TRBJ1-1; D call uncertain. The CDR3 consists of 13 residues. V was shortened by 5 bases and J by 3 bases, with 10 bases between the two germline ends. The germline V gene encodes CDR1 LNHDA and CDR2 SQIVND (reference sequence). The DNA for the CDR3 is TGTGCCAGTAGTGGTAGAACGGACACTGAAGCTTTCTTT. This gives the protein CASSGRTDTEAFF.

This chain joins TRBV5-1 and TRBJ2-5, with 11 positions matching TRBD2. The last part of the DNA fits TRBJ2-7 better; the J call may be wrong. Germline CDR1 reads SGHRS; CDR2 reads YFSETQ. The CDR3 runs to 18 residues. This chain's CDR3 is CASSFEGLAEQPSYEQYF. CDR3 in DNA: TGCGCCAGCAGCTTCGAGGGACTAGCGGAGCAACCGTCCTACGAGCAGTACTTC.

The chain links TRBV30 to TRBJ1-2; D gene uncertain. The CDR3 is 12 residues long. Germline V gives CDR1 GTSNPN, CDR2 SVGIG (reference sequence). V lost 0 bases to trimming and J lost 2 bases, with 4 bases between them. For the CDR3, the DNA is TGTGCCTGGAGTGTCGTGAACTATGGCTACACCTTC. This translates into CAWSVVNYGYTF.

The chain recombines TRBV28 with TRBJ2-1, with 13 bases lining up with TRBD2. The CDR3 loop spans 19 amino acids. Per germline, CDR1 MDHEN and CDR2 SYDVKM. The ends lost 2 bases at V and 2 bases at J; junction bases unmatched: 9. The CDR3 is CASSLHGLAGVPAYNEQFF. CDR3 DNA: TGTGCCAGCAGTTTACACGGACTAGCGGGAGTGCCAGCCTACAATGAGCAGTTCTTC.

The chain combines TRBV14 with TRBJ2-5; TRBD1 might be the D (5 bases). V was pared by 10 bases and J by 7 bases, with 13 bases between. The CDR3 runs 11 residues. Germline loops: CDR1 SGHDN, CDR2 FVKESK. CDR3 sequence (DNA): TGTGCCATTCAGGGATGGGTGACCCAGTACTTC. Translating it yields CAIQGWVTQYF.

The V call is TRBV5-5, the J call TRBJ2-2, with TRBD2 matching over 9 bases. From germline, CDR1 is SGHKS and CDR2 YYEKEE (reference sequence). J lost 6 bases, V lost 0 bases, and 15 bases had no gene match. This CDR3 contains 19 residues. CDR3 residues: CASSLAVIAGATIAGELFF. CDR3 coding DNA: TGTGCCAGCAGCTTGGCCGTGATAGCGGGAGCAACTATCGCCGGGGAGCTGTTTTTT. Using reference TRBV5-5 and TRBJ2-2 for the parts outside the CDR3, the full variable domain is DAGVTQSPTHLIKTRGQQVTLRCSPISGHKSVSWYQQVLGQGPQFIFQYYEKEERGRGNFPDRFSARQFPNYSSELNVNALLLGDSALYLCASSLAVIAGATIAGELFFGEGSRLTVL.

The CDR3 DNA sequence: TGTGCCAGCAGCTTGGTTCCATTCTCTGGGGCCAACGTCCTGACTTTC. Encoded protein: CASSLVPFSGANVLTF. The chain employs TRBV5-6 and TRBJ2-6; D gene unclear. This CDR3 has 16 residues. Trimming took off 0 bases at V and 0 bases at J, with 7 bases between the two ends. Germline values: CDR1 SGHDT, CDR2 YYEEEE.